This record looks at one T cell receptor (beta chain) sequence and its context. The specificity of this receptor is unknown. Base-call qualities are not available, and no considerably larger clone is one nucleotide away. The data derive from a study of memory CD4+ T cells and cytomegalovirus serostatus (dated by TCRdb to the late 2010s). General notes on the study: The cohort comprised roughly 35 healthy Belgian adults, 9 CMV seropositive and around 24 CMV seronegative. To replicate a published TCR-based CMV serostatus classifier, the researchers sequenced the CD4+ memory TCRbeta repertoires of a Belgian cohort whose cytomegalovirus serostatus was known. The paper's findings and limits, for the study overall: Of 170 or so previously reported CMV-associated TCRbeta sequences, about 72 appeared in the CD4+ memory repertoires, each in one to five individuals. The results were interpreted as suggesting that the CMV-associated TCR signature is mostly present in the CD4+ memory repertoire. Unlike the original study, which covered naive and memory CD4+ and CD8+ populations, the Belgian study sequenced only CD4+CD45RO+ memory cells. On the Belgian cohort, the classifier built on the original framework reached a median bootstrapped AUC of about 0.95, with a 95% CI of 0.76-1.00. For predicting CMV serostatus, the median bootstrapped AUC was about 0.94 using the original framework and roughly 0.91 using a US-trained random forest.

The CDR3 starts with the cysteine, ends with the phenylalanine, and has 13 residues. Left in the record is the CDR3 DNA by itself, 39 bases read in frame from the first base. Single viable CD3+CD4+CD8-CD45RO+ cells were sorted as memory CD4+ T cells on a FACSAria II. CMV serostatus was determined using a Roche Elecsys assay that detects serum IgG against CMV pp150, pp28, p38 and p52. Following thawing, total CD4+ T cells were enriched through positive selection using CD4 magnetic microbeads. The samples came from a different study that was designed specifically to examine the CD4+ T cell memory repertoire. Peripheral blood mononuclear cells were isolated and cryopreserved according to standard operating procedures, and serum was kept at -80 degrees C. The staining relied on CD3-PerCP (BW264/56), CD4-APC (RPA-T4), CD45RO-PE (UCHT1) and CD8-Pacific Orange (3B5) antibodies, and Sytox blue was used to exclude non-viable cells.

Genomic DNA was extracted from sorted cells with the Quick-DNA Microprep Kit. Amplification of TCRbeta DNA was done with the immunoSEQ hsTCRbeta kit, following the protocol from the manufacturer. An Illumina MiSeq instrument was used to sequence the TCRbeta libraries. The study's own analysis went as follows. After out-of-frame sequences were removed, some 2.1 million distinct TCRbeta sequences remained, averaging about 67,000 per individual. Each individual was scored by the count of 150 to 200 previously reported CMV-associated TCRbeta sequences and the total productive distinct TCRbeta count. A beta-binomial model was reimplemented in Python, and scikit-learn random forests with default parameters were trained on US cohort data. On the Belgian cohort, classifier performance was reported as the median AUC, along with percentile confidence intervals, across 10,000 bootstrap iterations. This is the immuneACCESS table as TCRdb keeps it, with only in-frame sequences that have V and J called. A part of the clones is gone; compared with another copy, unresolved V genes explain less than half, and the rest is unexplained. D and trimming were read from the DNA, whereas the V and J calls and clone size are those reported in that table. Across this sample there are 70,000 or so clones, with roughly three quarters seen only once. The ten largest clones represent just over 2.5% of the sample.

The sequence was obtained from an adult in good health and CMV-seropositive. Source material: memory CD4+ T cells from blood. The sequence joins TRBV1 to TRBJ2-2. TRBV1 is shown as a pseudogene. The CDR3 reads as follows: CTSRVYGTGELFF. At the DNA level, the sequence is TGCACCAGCAGGGTGTATGGTACCGGGGAGCTGTTTTTT.